This note documents a single T cell receptor (beta chain) sequence. The antigen remains unidentified. The data are from a study of T-cell memory formation after mild COVID-19. Study findings and constraints: Day 37-peaking second-wave clones had unconfirmed SARS-CoV-2 specificity.

The CDR3 has 13 amino acids. Germline V gene lookup returns CDR1 SGHTA and CDR2 FQGNSA. V was trimmed by 1 base and J by 10 bases, leaving 8 bases between them. cDNA libraries for TCR alpha and TCR beta, carrying sample barcodes and UMIs, came from 5'RACE with constant-segment primers. One entry per CDR3 protein, called by TCRdb with MiXCR from the 5' RACE reads. The table lists a few hundred thousand distinct CDR3 sequences, 20% to 30% of them singletons. The chain recombines TRBV7-2 with TRBJ1-6, with D hard to call. Sequenced input: PBMCs or a T cell subset sorted from them (not recorded which). The TCR originated in an adult woman who had mild COVID-19 (a few samples of this study predate the infection). Cell type and time point are not known. In nucleotides, the CDR3 is TGTGCCAGCAGCTTAGAACAGAGGTCACCCCTCCACTTT. Its protein product is CASSLEQRSPLHF. Combining the CDR3 with reference TRBV7-2 and TRBJ1-6 gives the whole variable domain GAGVSQSPSNKVTEKGKDVELRCDPISGHTALYWYRQSLGQGLEFLIYFQGNSAPDKSGLPSDRFSAERTGGSVSTLTIQRTQQEDSAVYLCASSLEQRSPLHFGNGTRLTVT.